One T cell receptor (beta chain) is described in this entry. Its target is unknown. The data stem from a study of STAT5B mutations in CD4+ large granular lymphocyte leukemia. Study-wide points: Top patient clones used TRBV06 genes more often: 8/27 versus 2/35 in controls. Main leukemic clonotypes were patient-specific, but more than 20% appeared at low frequency elsewhere. Patient CD4-sorted repertoires stayed more clonal than healthy ones after leukemic-clone removal.

This CDR3 has 18 residues. With V trimmed by 0 bases and J by 2 bases, 9 bases remained unmatched. CDR1 is LGHNA and CDR2 is YNFKEQ in the germline V gene. Here immunoSEQ multiplex PCR was the method, and the copy in TCRdb shows in-frame clones only, minus some. Among roughly 30,000 clones, 72% were seen once, and the ten largest hold roughly 2%. Healthy controls were blood donor buffy coats. This sequence originates from a human donor in good health. The chain links TRBV4-2 to TRBJ2-4; 8 nucleotides line up with TRBD2. Material: CD4+ T cells from blood buffy coats. CDR3 coding DNA: TGTGCCAGCAGCCAAGATGCGGGCGGTAGCGGGACCAAAAACATTCAGTACTTC. Translation: CASSQDAGGSGTKNIQYF.